This T cell receptor (beta chain) stems from a study of blood T cell repertoires in COVID-19. Study information: The cDNA or gDNA used as material had been derived from T cells, B-cell-depleted T cells, or PBMCs.

Recruitment covered under 25 US areas and drew participants whose ages spanned roughly 18 to 100 years. The method was immunoSEQ multiplex PCR; TCRdb's version includes in-frame clones alone and lacks a portion of them. The sample records hundreds of thousands of clones, almost 85% being singletons. Germline V lookup: CDR1 SGHNT, CDR2 YYREEE (reference sequence). The junction had 12 bases not matched to a gene; V was cut back by 2 bases and J by 4 bases. This CDR3 spans 18 amino acids. This clonotype was obtained from a woman aged 50 to 60 with acute COVID-19. Material: PBMCs or T cells enriched from blood (not recorded which). The chain joins TRBV5-4 to TRBJ2-5, with 12 bases fitting TRBD1. This CDR3 reads CASSFYRDRGRLGETQYF. For the CDR3, the DNA is TGTGCCAGCAGCTTCTACCGGGACAGGGGGCGTTTGGGAGAGACCCAGTACTTC.